In its sample, the clone carrying this T cell receptor beta chain was seen a few times. V lost 4 bases, J lost 8 bases, and 14 bases lay in between. The CDR3 is 14 amino acids. The record originates from a study of T cells in Graves' hyperthyroidism and ophthalmopathy. RNA transcripts served as the template for amplifying TCR beta CDR3 regions. The HTBI primer set was used in a first-round RT-PCR of the TCR CDR3. MiXCR was run by TCRdb on the multiplex PCR reads, yielding one entry per CDR3 protein. The sample consists of more than 550,000 distinct CDR3 sequences, about 45% of them appearing once. This chain joins TRBV12-3 or TRBV12-4 and TRBJ1-4; D remains ambiguous. The specimen sequenced was peripheral blood or thyroid tissue (not recorded which). The clonotype originates from an adult man with Graves' disease, either hyperthyroidism or ophthalmopathy (not recorded which). The CDR3 DNA follows: TGTGCCAGCAGTTCCCGAGCGGCGGAGGAAAAACTGTTTTTT. The encoded protein is CASSSRAAEEKLFF.